This T cell receptor (beta chain) was captured by sequencing in a study of a mutant IDH1 vaccine in newly diagnosed glioma. Time point: week 11, during vaccination. Every vaccination contained 300 ug of the mutant IDH1 20-mer peptide and was paired with topical imiquimod. Profiled with immunoSEQ multiplex PCR; TCRdb holds only in-frame clones, not every one. The sample comprises around 26,000 clones, just over 70% of which are singletons, and 9.5% to 11% rests with the top ten. The CDR3 is made up of 14 amino acids. The V end was cut by 0 bases, the J end by 4 bases, with 9 bases between. Per the germline V gene, CDR1 is SGHTA and CDR2 is FQGNSA. About this clone: The antigen is unknown.

The sequencing used peripheral blood mononuclear cells (PBMCs), collected from a glioma patient whose treatment included an IDH1 peptide vaccine. The receptor was isolated from a man in his late teens or twenties with glioma. Some clones in this sample may be carry-over from other donors' samples. J is TRBJ1-2 and V is TRBV7-2; possibly TRBD1 for D (5 bases). CDR3 protein: CASSLAGAPYGYTF. The CDR3 DNA follows: TGTGCCAGCAGCTTAGCAGGGGCTCCCTATGGCTACACCTTC.